This TCR beta chain was recorded in a study of T cells in Graves' hyperthyroidism and ophthalmopathy. The V gene lost 6 bases and the J gene lost 3 bases, with 18 bases spanning the gap. Germline V lookup: CDR1 MDHEN, CDR2 SYDVKM. There are 16 residues in the CDR3. Each patient was aged 18 to 65 and had newly diagnosed hyperthyroidism of under 2 months' duration. The study left out patients who had uncontrolled infection, other autoimmune disease, pregnancy or lactation. The diagnoses drew upon clinical symptoms, serum thyroxine and TRAb, thyroid ultrasound and orbital computed tomography. Fresh peripheral blood, about 9.6 ml, yielded the PBMCs. TCR beta CDR3 region amplification was performed from RNA transcripts. Initially, a first-round RT-PCR of the TCR CDR3 employed the HTBI primer set. TCRdb analysed the multiplex PCR reads with MiXCR anew, one entry per CDR3 protein. The repertoire consists of around 300,000 distinct CDR3 sequences, with approximately 13% occurring once and the leading ten covering approximately 25%.

This clonotype has at least ten counts. The chain is built from TRBV28 and TRBJ1-5; D may be TRBD1 (6 bases). The sample consisted of blood. This TCR was recovered from a woman aged 30 to 39 with Graves' hyperthyroidism. DNA of the CDR3: TGTGCCAGCAGCTTAGAAAGGGGGGGACTCAATCAGCCCCAGCATTTT. It encodes CASSLERGGLNQPQHF.